This T cell receptor beta chain was recovered during a study of blood T cell repertoires in COVID-19. Trimming removed 3 bases at V and 10 bases at J, with 13 bases between. CDR3 length: 13 residues. Germline CDR1 and CDR2: LNHDA and SQIVND (reference sequence). Method: immunoSEQ multiplex PCR; TCRdb's copy keeps in-frame clones and lacks some. The profile shows roughly 380,000 clones, roughly 87% of them singletons. V gene TRBV19 combines with J gene TRBJ2-4; D perhaps matches TRBD2 (5 bases). Sequenced: PBMCs or T cells enriched from blood (not recorded which). This TCR came from a woman younger than 45 who had recovered from COVID-19. The CDR3 sequence: CASSIPGSGIQYF. The DNA for the CDR3 is TGTGCCAGTAGTATCCCCGGATCGGGGATTCAGTACTTC.